Listed below are T cell receptor beta chains from one sample, sequenced in a study of high-grade serous ovarian cancer treatment subgroups. The method was immunoSEQ multiplex PCR; TCRdb's version includes in-frame clones alone and lacks a portion of them. The sample includes more than 7,500 clones, about 62% of them seen just once. Sequencing was performed on tumor tissue. These receptors all stem from a human donor with high-grade serous ovarian cancer. Both conserved end residues are part of each CDR3. The D gene is left open where the match is weak. Expanded clones are given a class, and other clones once, few, many or no size at all.

j_gene,d_gene,v_gene,len,abundance,CDR3nt,CDR3aa
TRBJ2-7,TRBD1,TRBV10-3,15,NA,TGTGCCATCAGTGAGGGACAGGAAAGCTCCTACGAGCAGTACTTC,CAISEGQESSYEQYF
TRBJ2-7,NA,TRBV28,13,NA,TGTGCCAGCAAGGGGGCGGCGGGGTACGAGCAGTACTTC,CASKGAAGYEQYF
TRBJ1-5,TRBD1,TRBV6-5,13,NA,TGTGCCAGCAGGATGGACAGGAATCAGCCCCAGCATTTT,CASRMDRNQPQHF
TRBJ2-2,TRBD1,TRBV11-3,15,NA,TGTGCCAGCAGCTCCCAGGGGACAGGGATCGGGGAGCTGTTTTTT,CASSSQGTGIGELFF
TRBJ1-2,NA,TRBV11-2,13,NA,TGTGCCAGCAGCAAGACAAGTAACTATGGCTACACCTTC,CASSKTSNYGYTF
TRBJ1-5,TRBD1,TRBV19,14,NA,TGTGCCAGTAGTAATACAGGGGGGGCAACGACCCAGCATTTT,CASSNTGGATTQHF
TRBJ1-5,NA,TRBV18,13,NA,TGTGCCAGCTCACCAGAGACGGACCAGCCCCAGCATTTT,CASSPETDQPQHF
TRBJ2-1,NA,TRBV19,12,few,TGTGCCAGTAGTATGGAGGAGGGGGGGCAGTTCTTC,CASSMEEGGQFF
TRBJ1-4,NA,TRBV28,15,NA,TGTGCCAGCAGTTTTCAGGCAGGCCTCAATGAAAAACTGTTTTTT,CASSFQAGLNEKLFF
TRBJ2-3,TRBD2,TRBV9,17,NA,TGTGCCAGCAGCGTAGGGGGAGGCGGGAGTCCCACAGATACGCAGTATTTT,CASSVGGGGSPTDTQYF
TRBJ1-1,NA,TRBV6-6,13,NA,TGTGCCAGCAGTTACCTAGGGGACACTGAAGCTTTCTTT,CASSYLGDTEAFF
TRBJ2-7,NA,TRBV7-2,13,NA,TGTGCCAGCAGCTTCCGGGGATCCTACGAGCAGTACTTC,CASSFRGSYEQYF
TRBJ1-1,NA,TRBV29-1,12,NA,TGCAGCGTGATCGGACAGAACACTGAAGCTTTCTTT,CSVIGQNTEAFF
TRBJ1-1,NA,TRBV4-1,14,NA,TGCGCCAGCAGCCTCTCCCGGGACATTAGTTTTGCTTTCTTT,CASSLSRDISFAFF
TRBJ1-2,NA,TRBV30,14,NA,NA,CAWSVGLGAGPDTF
TRBJ1-2,NA,TRBV7-9,14,few,TGTGCCAGCAGCTTGGGCAGGGAGGAATATGGCTACACCTTC,CASSLGREEYGYTF
TRBJ1-5,TRBD1,TRBV6-6,16,NA,TGTGCCAGCAGTTCCTCCGACAGGGGAGGCAATCAGCCCCAGCATTTT,CASSSSDRGGNQPQHF
TRBJ1-3,NA,TRBV9,13,medium-sized,TGTGCCAGCAGCGTAGCTGAGGGAAACACCATATATTTT,CASSVAEGNTIYF